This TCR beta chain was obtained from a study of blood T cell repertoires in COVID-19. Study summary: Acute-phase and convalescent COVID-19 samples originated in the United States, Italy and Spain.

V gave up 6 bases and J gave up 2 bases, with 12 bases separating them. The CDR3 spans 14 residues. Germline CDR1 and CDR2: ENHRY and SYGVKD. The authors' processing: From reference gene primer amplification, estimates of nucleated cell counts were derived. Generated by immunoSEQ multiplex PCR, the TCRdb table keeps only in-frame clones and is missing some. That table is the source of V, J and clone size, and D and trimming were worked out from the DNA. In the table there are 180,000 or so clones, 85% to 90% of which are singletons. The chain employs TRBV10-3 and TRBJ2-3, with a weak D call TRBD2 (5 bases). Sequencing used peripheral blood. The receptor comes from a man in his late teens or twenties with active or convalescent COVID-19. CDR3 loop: CAIRSGEITDTQYF. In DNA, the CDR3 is TGTGCCATCAGGAGCGGAGAAATCACAGATACGCAGTATTTT.